The sequence of this TCR beta chain was determined in a study of T cell clones after liver transplantation. Study information: TCRbeta sequencing after a pre-transplant mixed lymphocyte reaction identified graft-donor-reactive clones, later tracked in post-transplant blood.

Details on this clone: Its specificity is not known.

Whole-study results and caveats: A larger donor-reactive than third-party decline suggested partial antigen-specific deletion. A significant post-transplant drop in circulating graft-donor-reactive CD4 TCRbeta sequences occurred in most of the 8 subjects.

V lost 2 bases, J lost 9 bases, and 12 bases lay in between. Germline CDR1 and CDR2: SGDLS and YYNGEE. This CDR3 region has 13 residues. Some clones are missing from TCRdb's copy, which holds only in-frame ones; the method was immunoSEQ multiplex PCR. The profile shows roughly 97,000 clones, more than 75% of them singletons. This TCR was recovered from a human donor who received a liver transplant. The chain employs TRBV9 and TRBJ2-1; D not certain. The sample in question was CD4+ T cells from blood, obtained before liver transplant. CDR3 sequence (DNA): TGTGCCAGCAGCGTTGCCGGAAACAGTGAGCAGTTCTTC. As protein: CASSVAGNSEQFF. The full variable domain, in which reference TRBV9 and TRBJ2-1 provide the parts outside the CDR3, is DSGVTQTPKHLITATGQRVTLRCSPRSGDLSVYWYQQSLDQGLQFLIQYYNGEERAKGNILERFSAQQFPDLHSELNLSSLELGDSALYFCASSVAGNSEQFFGPGTRLTVL.